The subject of this entry is one TCR beta chain. Its antigen is not identified. This entry belongs to a study of T-cell reconstitution after alpha-beta-depleted transplantation in children. The study's findings and limits: It was reported that alpha-beta T cells came from several hundred expanded graft clones (about two months after transplant).

V lost 6 bases and J lost 0, with 10 bases in between. The CDR3 has 14 amino acids. Researchers prepared the TCRbeta library using unique molecular identifiers, the study reports. One entry per CDR3 protein results from TCRdb running MiXCR on the PCR reads. This table has under 250,000 distinct CDR3 sequences, approximately 24% appearing once. The TCR sequence derives from a female patient younger than 10 who had a stem cell transplant for congenital amegakaryocytic thrombocytopenia, so the T cells may come from the graft donor. The specimen comprised PBMCs, mostly from graft donor cells, sampled 360 days after TCRalphabeta/CD19-depleted stem cell transplant. The chain recombines TRBV12-3 or TRBV12-4 with TRBJ2-3; D is perhaps TRBD1 (6 bases). CDR3 in amino acids: CASRITGSTDTQYF. The CDR3 nucleotides are TGTGCCAGCAGAATAACAGGGAGCACAGATACGCAGTATTTT.